The text below deals with one TCR beta chain. Which antigen it targets is not known. Base qualities were left out, and no much larger clone turns up one base away. TCRbeta CDR3 regions were sequenced with the immunoSEQ Assay. After extraction, genomic DNA underwent amplification by bias-controlled multiplex PCR, followed by high-throughput sequencing. Per the original workflow: To quantify the absolute abundance of every unique TCRbeta CDR3 region, sequences were collapsed and filtered. T cell fraction was estimated by normalizing TCRbeta template counts to usable DNA, with usable DNA measured through amplification of reference genes found in all nucleated cells. Repertoire TCRs were annotated as SARS-CoV-2-specific by exact matching of V gene, CDR3 amino acid sequence and J gene to a known reactive TCR set. MIRA supplied the reference SARS-CoV-2 TCR set, which was filtered for enrichment in COVID-19-positive ImmuneCODE repertoires so that public or cross-reactive TCRs were removed. Using the MIRA antigens, annotated TCRs were further analysed by specific ORF or by position within an ORF. Breadth was defined as annotated unique rearrangements over total unique productive rearrangements; depth was the summed frequency of those rearrangements. Group comparisons of TCR breadth used two-sided Wilcoxon rank-sum tests. TCRdb provides this immuneACCESS table in a form limited to in-frame rearrangements. Some clones are lacking; in checked studies, under half of them reflect an unresolved V gene, and why the rest are absent is not known. The DNA gave D and trimming, while V, J and clone size come from that table. This sample lists more than 400,000 clones; around 91% were detected once. Roughly 3.9% of the sample rests with the top ten.

This sample is part of a study of Ad26.COV2.S vaccination and SARS-CoV-2 variants (dated by TCRdb to about 2021). For the study in its entirety: Vaccine-arm donors came from COV1001, a multicentre, randomized, double-blind, placebo-controlled phase I-IIa trial of Ad26.COV2.S in healthy adults. Ad26.COV2.S was administered intramuscularly at 5 x 10^10 or 1 x 10^11 viral particles, either as a single shot or as two shots given 56 days apart. Investigators remained blinded to trial group allocation during experiments and outcome assessment. Participants in the trial were split at random into five groups of five each, receiving low-dose or high-dose Ad26.COV2.S once or twice, or else placebo on both occasions. TCRbeta repertoire sequencing was used to assess the specificity and breadth of SARS-CoV-2-reactive T cell receptors after Ad26.COV2.S vaccination. A total of approximately 32 samples were included in the TCR-sequenced set, comprising 19 Ad26.COV2.S vaccine recipients, 5 placebo recipients and 8 SARS-CoV-2 convalescent individuals.

The treatment or condition label here, explained by the study, means: some 19 received Ad26.COV2.S at low or high dose, single or two shots; 5 received placebo; per-sample allocation not given. Repertoires of vaccine and placebo recipients were sequenced from samples taken on day 63 after the first injection. Between 29 July and 7 August 2020, Cohort 1b enrolled about two dozen adults aged 18-55 years at one site in Boston, USA. Ad26.COV2.S consisted of a replication-incompetent adenovirus type 26 vector by which a prefusion-stabilized SARS-CoV-2 spike protein from the original Wuhan strain was expressed. Trimming at the junction amounts to 5 bases on V and 4 bases on J, and the germline ends lie 15 bases apart. Counted from cysteine to phenylalanine, this CDR3 has 15 amino acids. The sequence is cut down to CDR3 DNA, 45 bases in frame from base 1. Looking up the germline V gene (reference sequence) yields CDR1 LNHDA and CDR2 SQIVND.

The investigation overall reported the following: Vaccine and placebo recipients had comparable non-spike TCR breadth, which fits with the vaccine containing only spike. The study was not powered for comparison of responses between vaccine doses or regimens. Spike-specific TCR breadth was higher in Ad26.COV2.S recipients than in placebo recipients (P = 0.0014). According to the authors, total T cell responses may have been underestimated by the TCR breadth and depth analyses. After vaccination, spike-specific CD8+ and CD4+ T cell responses were reported to show substantial breadth.

This receptor was identified in a person aged 18-60 years who received the Ad26.COV2.S COVID-19 vaccine or a placebo. The sequencing here drew on peripheral blood, taken in a trial of Ad26.COV2.S vaccine versus placebo. The chain is encoded by TRBV19 joined to TRBJ2-1, with no confident D gene call. Here the CDR3 is given as CASSPPPVSYNEQFF. The sequenced DNA: TGTGCCAGTAGTCCACCCCCAGTTTCGTACAATGAGCAGTTCTTC.